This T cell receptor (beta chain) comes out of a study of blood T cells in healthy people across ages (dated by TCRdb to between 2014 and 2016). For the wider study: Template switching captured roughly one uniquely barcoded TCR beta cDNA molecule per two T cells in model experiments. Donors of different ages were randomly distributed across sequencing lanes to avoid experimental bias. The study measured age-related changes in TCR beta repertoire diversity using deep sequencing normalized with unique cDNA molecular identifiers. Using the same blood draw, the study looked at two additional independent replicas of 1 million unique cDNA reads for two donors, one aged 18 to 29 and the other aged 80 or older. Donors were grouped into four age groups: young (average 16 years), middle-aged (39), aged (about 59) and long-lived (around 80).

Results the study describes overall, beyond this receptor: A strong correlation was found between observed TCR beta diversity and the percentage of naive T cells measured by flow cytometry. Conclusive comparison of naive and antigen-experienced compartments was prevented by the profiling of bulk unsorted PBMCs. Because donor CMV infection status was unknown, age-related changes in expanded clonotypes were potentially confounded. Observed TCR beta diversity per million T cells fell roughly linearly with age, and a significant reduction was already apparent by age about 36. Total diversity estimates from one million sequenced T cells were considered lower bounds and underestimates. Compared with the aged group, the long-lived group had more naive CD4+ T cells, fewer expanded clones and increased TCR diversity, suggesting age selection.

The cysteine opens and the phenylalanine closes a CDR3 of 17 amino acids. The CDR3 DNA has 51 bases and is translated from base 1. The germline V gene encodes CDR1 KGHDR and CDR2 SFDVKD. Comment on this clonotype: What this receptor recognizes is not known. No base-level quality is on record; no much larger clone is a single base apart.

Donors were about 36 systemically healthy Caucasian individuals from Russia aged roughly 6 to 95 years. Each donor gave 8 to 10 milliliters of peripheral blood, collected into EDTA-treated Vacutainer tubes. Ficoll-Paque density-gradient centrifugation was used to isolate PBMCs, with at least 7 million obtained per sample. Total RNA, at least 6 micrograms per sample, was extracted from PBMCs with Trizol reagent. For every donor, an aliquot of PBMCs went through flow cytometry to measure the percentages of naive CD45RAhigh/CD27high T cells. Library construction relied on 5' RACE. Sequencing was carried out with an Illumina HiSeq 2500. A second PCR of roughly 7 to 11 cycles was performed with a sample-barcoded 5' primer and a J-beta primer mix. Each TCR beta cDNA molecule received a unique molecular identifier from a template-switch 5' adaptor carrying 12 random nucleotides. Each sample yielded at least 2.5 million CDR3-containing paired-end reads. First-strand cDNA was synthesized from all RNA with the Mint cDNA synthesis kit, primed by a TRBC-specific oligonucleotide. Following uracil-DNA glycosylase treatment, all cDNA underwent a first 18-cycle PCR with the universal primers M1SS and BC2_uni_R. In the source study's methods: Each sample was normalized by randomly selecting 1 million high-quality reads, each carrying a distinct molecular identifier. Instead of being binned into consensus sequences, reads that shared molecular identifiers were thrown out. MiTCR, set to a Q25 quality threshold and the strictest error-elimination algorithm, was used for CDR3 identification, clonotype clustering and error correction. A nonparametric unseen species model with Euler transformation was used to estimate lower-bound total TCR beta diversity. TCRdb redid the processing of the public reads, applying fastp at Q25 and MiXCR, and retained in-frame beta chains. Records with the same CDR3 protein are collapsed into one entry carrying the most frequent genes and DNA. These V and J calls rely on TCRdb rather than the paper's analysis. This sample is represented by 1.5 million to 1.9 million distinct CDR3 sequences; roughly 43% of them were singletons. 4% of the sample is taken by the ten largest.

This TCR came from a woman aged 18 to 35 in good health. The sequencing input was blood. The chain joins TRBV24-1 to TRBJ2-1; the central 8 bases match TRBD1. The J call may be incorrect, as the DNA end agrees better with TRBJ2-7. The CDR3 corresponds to CATSDTQGALEHNEQYF. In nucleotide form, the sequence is TGTGCCACCAGTGATACCCAGGGGGCCCTGGAGCACAATGAGCAGTACTTC.